The clone carrying this TCR beta chain occurred many times. The source of the sample is a study of tumor-infiltrating lymphocytes in primary liver carcinoma. About the research overall: Patients included men and women of 30 to 69 years. Sample yields, roughly 3.5 to 7.13 million productive TCRbeta reads, were similar across the tissue types.

A primer matching the constant region was used to make TCR beta cDNA from 500 to 650 ng of total RNA. Slightly modified ARM-PCR served as the procedure for the TCR beta libraries. These libraries came from three rounds of nested multiplex PCR. PCR rounds one and two used TRBV1-TRBV30 forward primers with a C-beta reverse primer for 10 cycles each. TCRdb redid the calling of the multiplex PCR reads with MiXCR, one entry per CDR3 protein. The sample has around 70,000 distinct CDR3 sequences, roughly two thirds seen once. The approximately 17-34 mg bulk tissue piece was not sorted before simultaneous RNA and DNA extraction. Patients in the cohort were treatment-naive and living with chronic HBV infection. Between the trimmed V and J ends, which lost 8 bases and 0 bases, there was a span of 7 bases. Germline loops: CDR1 ENHRY, CDR2 SYGVKD. The CDR3 is made up of 12 amino acids.

This sequence originates from a man in his forties with primary liver carcinoma and hepatitis B virus infection. Sequencing was performed on liver tumor tissue from sampling region 4. The subset is: tumor region T4, right-lateral pole. The chain combines TRBV10-3 with TRBJ2-5; possibly TRBD1 or TRBD2 for D (5 bases each). The CDR3 is CAIGTYQETQYF. Written as DNA, the CDR3 is TGTGCCATCGGGACCTACCAAGAGACCCAGTACTTC.